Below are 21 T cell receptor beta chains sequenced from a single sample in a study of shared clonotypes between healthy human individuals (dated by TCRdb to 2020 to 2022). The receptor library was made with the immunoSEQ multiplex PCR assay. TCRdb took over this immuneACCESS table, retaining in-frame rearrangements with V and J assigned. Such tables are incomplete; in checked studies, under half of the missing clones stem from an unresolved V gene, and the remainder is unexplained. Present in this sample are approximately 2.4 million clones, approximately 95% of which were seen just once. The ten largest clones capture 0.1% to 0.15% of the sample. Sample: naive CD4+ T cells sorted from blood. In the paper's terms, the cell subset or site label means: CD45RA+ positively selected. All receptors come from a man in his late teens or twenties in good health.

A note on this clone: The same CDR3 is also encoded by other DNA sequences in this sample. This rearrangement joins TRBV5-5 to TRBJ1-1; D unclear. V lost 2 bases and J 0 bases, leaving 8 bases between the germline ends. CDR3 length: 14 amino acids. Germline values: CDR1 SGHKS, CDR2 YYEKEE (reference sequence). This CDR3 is CASSLQIMNTEAFF. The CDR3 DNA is TGTGCCAGCAGCTTACAGATAATGAACACTGAAGCTTTCTTT.

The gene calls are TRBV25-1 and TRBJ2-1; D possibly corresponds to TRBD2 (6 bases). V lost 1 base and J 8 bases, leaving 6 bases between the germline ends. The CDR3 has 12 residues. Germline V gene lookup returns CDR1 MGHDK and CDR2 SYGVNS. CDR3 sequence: CASSEWGDEQFF. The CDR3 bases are TGTGCCAGCAGTGAATGGGGGGATGAGCAGTTCTTC.

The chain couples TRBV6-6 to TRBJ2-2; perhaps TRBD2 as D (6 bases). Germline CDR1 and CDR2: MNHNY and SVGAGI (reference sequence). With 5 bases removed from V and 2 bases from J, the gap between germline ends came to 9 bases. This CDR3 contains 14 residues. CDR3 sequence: CASSAGGNTGELFF. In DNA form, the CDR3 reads TGTGCCAGCAGTGCCGGGGGTAACACCGGGGAGCTGTTTTTT.

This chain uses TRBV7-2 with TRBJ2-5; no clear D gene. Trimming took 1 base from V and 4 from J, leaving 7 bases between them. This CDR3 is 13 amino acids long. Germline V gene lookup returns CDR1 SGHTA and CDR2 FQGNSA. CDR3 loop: CASSLVTTETQYF. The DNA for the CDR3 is TGTGCCAGCAGCTTAGTAACAACAGAGACCCAGTACTTC.

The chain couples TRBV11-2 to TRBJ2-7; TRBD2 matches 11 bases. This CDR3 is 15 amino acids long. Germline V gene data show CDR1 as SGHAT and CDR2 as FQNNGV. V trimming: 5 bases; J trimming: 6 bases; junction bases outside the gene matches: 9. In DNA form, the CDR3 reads TGTGCCAGCAGCCCCTCGGGGGGACTAGCGGTCGAGCAGTACTTC. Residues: CASSPSGGLAVEQYF.

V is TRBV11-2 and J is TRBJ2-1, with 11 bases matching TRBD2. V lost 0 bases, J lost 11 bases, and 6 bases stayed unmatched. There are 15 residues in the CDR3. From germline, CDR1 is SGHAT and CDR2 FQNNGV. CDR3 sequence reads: CASSLETSGGLQQFF. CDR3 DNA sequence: TGTGCCAGCAGCTTAGAAACTAGCGGGGGATTGCAGCAGTTCTTC.

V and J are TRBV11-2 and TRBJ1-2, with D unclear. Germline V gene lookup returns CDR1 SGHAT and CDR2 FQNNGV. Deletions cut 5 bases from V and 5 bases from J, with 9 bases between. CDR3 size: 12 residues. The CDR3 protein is CASSGRGYGYTF. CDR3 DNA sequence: TGTGCCAGCAGCGGACGGGGTTATGGCTACACCTTC.

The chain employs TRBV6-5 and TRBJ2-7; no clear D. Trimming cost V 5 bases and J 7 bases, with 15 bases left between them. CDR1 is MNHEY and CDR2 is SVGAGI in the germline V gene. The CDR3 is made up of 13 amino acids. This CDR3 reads CASSTRTSREQYF. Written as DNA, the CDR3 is TGTGCCAGCAGTACCCGGACCTCTCGAGAGCAGTACTTC.

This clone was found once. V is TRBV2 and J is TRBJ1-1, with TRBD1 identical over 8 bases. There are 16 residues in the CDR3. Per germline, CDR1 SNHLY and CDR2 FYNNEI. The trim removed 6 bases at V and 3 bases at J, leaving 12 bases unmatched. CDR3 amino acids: CASSFKTRGPDTEAFF. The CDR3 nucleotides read TGTGCCAGCAGCTTTAAGACCAGGGGGCCGGACACTGAAGCTTTCTTT.

CDR3 nucleotides: TGTGCCTGGAGTGGAGTGGGCGAGCGGAAGGTATTCATCTCCTACGAGCAGTACTTC. Encoded protein: CAWSGVGERKVFISYEQYF. The chain recombines TRBV30 with TRBJ2-7, with a tentative D call TRBD2 (5 bases). Germline V gives CDR1 GTSNPN, CDR2 SVGIG (reference sequence). CDR3 length: 19 residues. Trimming took off 1 base at V and 0 bases at J, with 25 bases between the two ends.

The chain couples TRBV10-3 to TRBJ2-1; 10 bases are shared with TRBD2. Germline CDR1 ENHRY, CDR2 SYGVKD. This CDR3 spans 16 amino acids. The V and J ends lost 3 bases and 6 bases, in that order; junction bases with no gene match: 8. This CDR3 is CAISDKAGGLGNEQFF. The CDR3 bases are TGTGCCATCAGTGATAAAGCGGGAGGGCTGGGCAATGAGCAGTTCTTC.

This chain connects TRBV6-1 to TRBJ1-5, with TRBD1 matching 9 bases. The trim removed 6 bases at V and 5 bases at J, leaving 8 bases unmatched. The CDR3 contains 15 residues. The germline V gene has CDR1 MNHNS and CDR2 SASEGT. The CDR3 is CASSPLGQGYQPQHF. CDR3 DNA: TGTGCCAGCAGCCCGTTAGGACAGGGGTATCAGCCCCAGCATTTT.

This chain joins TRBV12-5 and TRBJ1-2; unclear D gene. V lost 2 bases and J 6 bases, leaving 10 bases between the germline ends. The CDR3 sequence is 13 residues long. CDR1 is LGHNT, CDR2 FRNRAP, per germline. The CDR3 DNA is TGTGCTAGTGGTTTGTCCCACGGGCATGGCTACACCTTC. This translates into CASGLSHGHGYTF.

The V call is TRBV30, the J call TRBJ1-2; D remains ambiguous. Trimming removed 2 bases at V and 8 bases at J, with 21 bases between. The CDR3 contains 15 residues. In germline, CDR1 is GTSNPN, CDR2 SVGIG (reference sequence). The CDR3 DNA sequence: TGTGCCTGGAGTCGGGCGGTGACTTTATTGGGCGGCTACACCTTC. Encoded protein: CAWSRAVTLLGGYTF. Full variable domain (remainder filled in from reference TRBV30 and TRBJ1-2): SQTIHQWPATLVQPVGSPLSLECTVEGTSNPNLYWYRQAAGRGLQLLFYSVGIGQISSEVPQNLSASRPQDRQFILSSKKLLLSDSGFYLCAWSRAVTLLGGYTFGSGTRLTVV.

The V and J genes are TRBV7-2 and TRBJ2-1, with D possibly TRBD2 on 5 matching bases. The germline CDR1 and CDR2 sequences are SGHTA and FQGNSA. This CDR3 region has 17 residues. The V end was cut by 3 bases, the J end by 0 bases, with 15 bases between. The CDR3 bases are TGTGCCAGCAGCTTGGTCCTAGCTGCTAGCTCCTACAATGAGCAGTTCTTC. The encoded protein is CASSLVLAASSYNEQFF.

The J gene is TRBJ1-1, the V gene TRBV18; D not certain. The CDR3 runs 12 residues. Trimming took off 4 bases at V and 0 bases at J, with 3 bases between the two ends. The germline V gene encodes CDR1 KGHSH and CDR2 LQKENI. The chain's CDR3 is CASSQVNTEAFF. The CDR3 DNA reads TGTGCCAGCTCACAGGTGAACACTGAAGCTTTCTTT. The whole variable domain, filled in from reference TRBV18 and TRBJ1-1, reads NAGVMQNPRHLVRRRGQEARLRCSPMKGHSHVYWYRQLPEEGLKFMVYLQKENIIDESGMPKERFSAEFPKEGPSILRIQQVVRGDSAAYFCASSQVNTEAFFGQGTRLTVV.

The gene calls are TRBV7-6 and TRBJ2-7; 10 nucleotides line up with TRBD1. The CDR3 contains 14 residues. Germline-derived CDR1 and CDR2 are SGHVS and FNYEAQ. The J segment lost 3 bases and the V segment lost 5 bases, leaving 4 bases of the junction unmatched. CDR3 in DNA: TGTGCCAGCAGCCCGGACAGGGGGATCTACGAGCAGTACTTC. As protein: CASSPDRGIYEQYF.

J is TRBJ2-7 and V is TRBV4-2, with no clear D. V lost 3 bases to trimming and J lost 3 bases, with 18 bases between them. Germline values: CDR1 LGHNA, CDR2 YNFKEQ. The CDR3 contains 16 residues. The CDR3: CASSHPALSGDYEQYF. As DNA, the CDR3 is TGTGCCAGCAGCCACCCGGCGCTTAGTGGGGACTACGAGCAGTACTTC.

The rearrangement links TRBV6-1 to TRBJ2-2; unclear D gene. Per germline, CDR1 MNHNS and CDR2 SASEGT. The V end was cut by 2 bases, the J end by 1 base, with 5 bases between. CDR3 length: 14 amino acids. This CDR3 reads CASSEFRNTGELFF. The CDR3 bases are TGTGCCAGCAGTGAATTCCGGAACACCGGGGAGCTGTTTTTT.

The DNA for the CDR3 is TGCGCCAGCAAGGGGCTAGCGGGAGGGCTGGATACGCAGTATTTT. Residues: CASKGLAGGLDTQYF. V is TRBV5-1 and J is TRBJ2-3; TRBD2 agrees at 12 bases. This CDR3 has 15 residues. V lost 6 bases, J lost 6 bases, and 8 bases stayed unmatched. CDR1 is SGHRS and CDR2 is YFSETQ in the germline V gene.

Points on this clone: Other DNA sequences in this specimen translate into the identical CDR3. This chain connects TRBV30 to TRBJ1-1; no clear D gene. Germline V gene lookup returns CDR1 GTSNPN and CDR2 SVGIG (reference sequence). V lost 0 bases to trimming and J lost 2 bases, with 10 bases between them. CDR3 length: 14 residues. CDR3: CAWSVRGSNTEAFF. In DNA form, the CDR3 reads TGTGCCTGGAGTGTACGAGGTTCTAACACTGAAGCTTTCTTT.